The text below deals with one T cell receptor beta chain. V lost 0 bases to trimming and J lost 5 bases; unmatched junction nucleotides: 20. Germline assignment: CDR1 SGHDN and CDR2 FVKESK. This CDR3 is 22 amino acids long. The assay was immunoSEQ multiplex PCR, and TCRdb's table has in-frame clones only and misses some. The repertoire holds fewer than 150,000 clones, with approximately 80% as singletons. The age range of participants was 18 to 89 years, with residence in about two dozen US areas. This sample was included in a study of blood T cell repertoires in COVID-19. Study at large: Acute and convalescent COVID-19 specimens originated in the United States, Italy and Spain.

The sequenced material came from PBMCs or T cells enriched from blood (not recorded which). The J gene is TRBJ1-5, the V gene TRBV14; 12 bases match TRBD1. The clonotype comes from a woman between 18 and 30 years old who had been exposed to COVID-19. CDR3 residues: CASSQDIGLRDRGRGKDQPQHF. The CDR3 DNA sequence: TGTGCCAGCAGCCAAGATATCGGTCTGAGGGACAGGGGGCGCGGTAAAGATCAGCCCCAGCATTTT.